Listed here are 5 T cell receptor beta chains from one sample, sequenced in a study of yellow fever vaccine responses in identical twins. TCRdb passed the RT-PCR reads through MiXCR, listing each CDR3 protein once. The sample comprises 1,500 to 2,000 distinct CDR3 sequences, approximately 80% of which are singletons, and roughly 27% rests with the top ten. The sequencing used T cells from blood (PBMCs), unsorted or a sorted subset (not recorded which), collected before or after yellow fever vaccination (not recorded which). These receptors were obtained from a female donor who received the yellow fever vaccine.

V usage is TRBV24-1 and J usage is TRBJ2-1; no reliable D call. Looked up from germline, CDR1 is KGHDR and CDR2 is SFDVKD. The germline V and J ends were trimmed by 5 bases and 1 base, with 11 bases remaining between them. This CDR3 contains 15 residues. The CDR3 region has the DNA TGTGCCACCAGTGCCCCCGGTGGATCCTACAATGAGCAGTTCTTC. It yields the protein CATSAPGGSYNEQFF.

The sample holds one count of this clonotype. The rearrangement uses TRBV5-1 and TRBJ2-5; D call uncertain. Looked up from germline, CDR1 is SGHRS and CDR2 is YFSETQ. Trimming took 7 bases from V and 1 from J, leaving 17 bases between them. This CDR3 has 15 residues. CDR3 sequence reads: CASRSTTGPQETQYF. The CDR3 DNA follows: TGCGCCAGCCGCTCAACCACCGGGCCCCAAGAGACCCAGTACTTC.

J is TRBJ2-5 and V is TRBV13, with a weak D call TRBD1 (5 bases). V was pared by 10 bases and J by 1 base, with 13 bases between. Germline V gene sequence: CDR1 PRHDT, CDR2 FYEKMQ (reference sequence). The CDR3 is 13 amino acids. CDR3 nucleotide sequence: TGTGCCATAAAACAGGACGTCCAAGAGACCCAGTACTTC. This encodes CAIKQDVQETQYF.

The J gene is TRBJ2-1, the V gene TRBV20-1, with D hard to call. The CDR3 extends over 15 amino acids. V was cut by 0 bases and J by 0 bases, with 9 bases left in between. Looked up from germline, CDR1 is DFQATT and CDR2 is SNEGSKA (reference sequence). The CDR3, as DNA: TGCAGTGCTAGAGATTGGGTAAGCTCCTACAATGAGCAGTTCTTC. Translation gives CSARDWVSSYNEQFF.

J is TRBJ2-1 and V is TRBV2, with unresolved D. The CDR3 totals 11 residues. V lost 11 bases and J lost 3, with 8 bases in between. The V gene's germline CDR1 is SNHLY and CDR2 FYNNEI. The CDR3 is CAGRIYNEQFF. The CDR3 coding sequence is TGTGCCGGCCGGATCTACAATGAGCAGTTCTTC.